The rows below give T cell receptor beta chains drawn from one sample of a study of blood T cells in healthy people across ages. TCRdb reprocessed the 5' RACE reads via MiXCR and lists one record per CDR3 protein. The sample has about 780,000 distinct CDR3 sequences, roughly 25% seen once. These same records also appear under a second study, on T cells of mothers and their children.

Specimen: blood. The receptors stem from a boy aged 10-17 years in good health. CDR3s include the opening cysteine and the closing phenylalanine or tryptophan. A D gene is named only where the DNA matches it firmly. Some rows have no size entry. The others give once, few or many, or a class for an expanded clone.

CSASPRGAYGYTF,TGCAGTGCTAGCCCCAGGGGGGCCTATGGCTACACCTTC,TRBV20-1,TRBD1,-,TRBJ1-2
CSARDPMDTLRETQYF,TGCAGTGCTAGAGATCCAATGGACACCTTAAGGGAGACCCAGTACTTC,TRBV20-1,-,-,TRBJ2-5
CASLPSGGSTDTQYF,TGTGCCAGCTTGCCCAGCGGGGGCTCCACAGATACGCAGTATTTT,TRBV7-9,TRBD2,few,TRBJ2-3
CASSPLTGRAYNEQFF,TGCGCCAGCAGCCCCTTGACAGGGAGAGCCTACAATGAGCAGTTCTTC,TRBV4-1,TRBD1,few,TRBJ2-1
CASSEGGDRAETQYF,TGTGCCAGCAGTGAAGGGGGGGACAGGGCAGAGACCCAGTACTTC,TRBV6-1,TRBD1,few,TRBJ2-5
CASSSQTSGASLEHFF,TGTGCCAGCAGCTCCCAGACTAGCGGGGCGTCTCTTGAGCACTTCTTC,TRBV7-9,TRBD2,-,TRBJ2-1
CASSSWQGQQETQYF,TGTGCCAGCAGCTCTTGGCAGGGGCAACAAGAGACCCAGTACTTC,TRBV7-2,-,few,TRBJ2-5
CSARYQRGTDTQYF,TGCAGTGCTAGGTACCAGCGGGGGACAGATACGCAGTATTTT,TRBV20-1,TRBD2,-,TRBJ2-3
CASSLEVSGEKLFF,TGCGCCAGCAGCTTGGAGGTCAGCGGTGAAAAACTGTTTTTT,TRBV5-1,-,few,TRBJ1-4
CASSQPTGPYSGFNEKLFF,TGCGCCAGCAGCCAACCCACGGGACCCTACTCGGGGTTTAATGAAAAACTGTTTTTT,TRBV4-1,-,few,TRBJ1-4
CASSRYRDIRTEAFF,TGTGCCAGCAGCCGTTACCGGGACATCCGCACTGAAGCTTTCTTT,TRBV14,-,-,TRBJ1-1
CASSPSTRANYGYTF,TGTGCCAGCAGTCCCAGTACGAGAGCCAACTATGGCTACACCTTC,TRBV12-3/TRBV12-4,-,-,TRBJ1-2
CASSELGKMGEKLFF,TGTGCCAGCAGTGAACTGGGGAAGATGGGTGAAAAACTGTTTTTT,TRBV25-1,-,few,TRBJ1-4
CALLGRNTEAFF,TGTGCTCTCTTGGGTCGGAACACTGAAGCTTTCTTT,TRBV2,-,few,TRBJ1-1
CATSDTGVNSPLHF,TGTGCCACCAGTGATACAGGGGTGAATTCACCCCTCCACTTT,TRBV24-1,TRBD1,-,TRBJ1-6
CATASGNNEQFF,TGTGCCACTGCTAGCGGAAACAATGAGCAGTTCTTC,TRBV7-9,TRBD2,few,TRBJ2-1
CASSQGLAVYNEQFF,TGTGCCAGCAGCCAGGGACTAGCGGTATACAATGAGCAGTTCTTC,TRBV7-8,TRBD2,few,TRBJ2-1
CSVAGPSYEQYF,TGCAGCGTGGCTGGTCCCTCCTACGAGCAGTACTTC,TRBV29-1,-,-,TRBJ2-7
CASSSRQDSYEQYF,TGCGCCAGCAGCTCTCGACAGGACTCCTACGAGCAGTACTTC,TRBV5-1,-,-,TRBJ2-7
CASSNYRSLPYGYTF,TGTGCCAGCAGCAACTACAGATCGCTACCCTATGGCTACACCTTC,TRBV21-1,-,few,TRBJ1-2
CASRPGPMNTGELFF,TGTGCCAGCAGACCGGGACCGATGAACACCGGGGAGCTGTTTTTT,TRBV7-9,-,few,TRBJ2-2
CASSYSVVSGGATTGELFF,TGTGCCAGCAGTTACTCGGTGGTCAGCGGGGGCGCGACGACCGGGGAGCTGTTTTTT,TRBV6-5,TRBD2,-,TRBJ2-2
CAISEGQGVYEQYF,TGTGCCATCAGTGAGGGGCAGGGGGTCTACGAGCAGTACTTC,TRBV10-3,TRBD1,-,TRBJ2-7
CASSLYVAPGSYNEQFF,TGTGCCAGCAGTTTATATGTCGCGCCCGGCTCCTACAATGAGCAGTTCTTC,TRBV27,-,-,TRBJ2-1
CASSLEGTGGGYTF,TGCGCCAGCAGCTTGGAAGGGACAGGGGGTGGCTACACCTTC,TRBV5-1,TRBD1,few,TRBJ1-2
CASSASTGGDEKLFF,TGTGCCAGCAGCGCCTCAACAGGGGGCGATGAAAAACTGTTTTTT,TRBV9,TRBD1,few,TRBJ1-4
CASSYSPKNTGELFF,TGTGCCAGCAGTTACTCCCCCAAGAACACCGGGGAGCTGTTTTTT,TRBV6-2/TRBV6-3,-,-,TRBJ2-2
CASSLEAGAPLHF,TGTGCCAGCAGCTTAGAGGCGGGCGCACCCCTCCACTTT,TRBV7-6,-,few,TRBJ1-6
CSARDSRNYEQYF,TGCAGTGCTAGAGATAGCAGGAACTACGAGCAGTACTTC,TRBV20-1,-,-,TRBJ2-7
CASSFSPGLAEETQYF,TGCGCCAGCAGCTTCTCCCCCGGACTAGCGGAAGAGACCCAGTACTTC,TRBV5-1,TRBD2,few,TRBJ2-5
CASSFRGELETQYF,TGCGCCAGCAGCTTTAGGGGGGAGTTGGAGACCCAGTACTTC,TRBV5-1,-,few,TRBJ2-5
CASREGRYSGANVLTF,TGCGCCAGCAGGGAGGGACGGTACTCTGGGGCCAACGTCCTGACTTTC,TRBV5-1,-,-,TRBJ2-6
CASSLSPGVRAYNSPLHF,TGCGCCAGCAGCTTGAGCCCGGGGGTCAGGGCTTATAATTCACCCCTCCACTTT,TRBV5-1,-,-,TRBJ1-6
CSVSPAGVDTQYF,TGCAGCGTTTCCCCTGCAGGGGTCGATACGCAGTATTTT,TRBV29-1,-,-,TRBJ2-3
CASSVDRESDTQYF,TGTGCCAGCAGCGTAGACAGGGAATCGGATACGCAGTATTTT,TRBV9,-,-,TRBJ2-3
CASSVGGANSPLHF,TGTGCCAGCAGTGTAGGGGGAGCCAATTCACCCCTCCACTTT,TRBV2,-,-,TRBJ1-6
CAWSGVGGYTF,TGTGCCTGGAGTGGGGTGGGGGGCTACACCTTC,TRBV30,-,few,TRBJ1-2
CACHRDSNQPQHF,TGTGCCTGCCACCGGGACAGCAATCAGCCCCAGCATTTT,TRBV28,-,-,TRBJ1-5
CASRPAEQDEKLFF,TGCGCCAGCCGCCCAGCAGAACAAGATGAAAAACTGTTTTTT,TRBV5-1,-,few,TRBJ1-4
CASQLLLTGYGNSPLHF,TGTGCCAGTCAGTTACTTTTGACAGGGTATGGGAATTCACCCCTCCACTTT,TRBV6-5,TRBD1,-,TRBJ1-6
CAISDHGGDETQYF,TGTGCCATCAGCGACCACGGCGGGGATGAGACCCAGTACTTC,TRBV10-3,-,-,TRBJ2-5
CASSLMGLADYEQYF,TGCGCCAGCAGCCTCATGGGGCTAGCGGATTACGAGCAGTACTTC,TRBV4-1,TRBD2,few,TRBJ2-7
CASSLDSYNEKLFF,TGCGCCAGCTCCCTGGACAGTTATAATGAAAAACTGTTTTTT,TRBV5-1,-,few,TRBJ1-4
CASIPGRGGVGELFF,TGTGCCAGCATCCCGGGGAGGGGGGGCGTCGGGGAGCTGTTTTTT,TRBV7-2,-,few,TRBJ2-2
CASSAEGEGDEKLFF,TGTGCCAGCAGTGCCGAGGGGGAAGGGGATGAAAAACTGTTTTTT,TRBV6-1,-,-,TRBJ1-4
CASSVEGRGTGELFF,TGTGCCAGCAGCGTAGAAGGCCGCGGCACCGGGGAGCTGTTTTTT,TRBV9,-,few,TRBJ2-2
CSATGPSYEQYF,TGCAGTGCCACTGGCCCTAGCTACGAGCAGTACTTC,TRBV20-1,-,-,TRBJ2-7
CSARGQSAGMMNTEAFF,TGCAGTGCTAGAGGGCAGTCGGCAGGGATGATGAACACTGAAGCTTTCTTT,TRBV20-1,-,-,TRBJ1-1
CVSFPPGGQETQYF,TGTGTCAGCTTCCCTCCGGGTGGCCAAGAGACCCAGTACTTC,TRBV18,-,few,TRBJ2-5
CAISEGMNTGELFF,TGTGCCATCAGTGAGGGGATGAACACCGGGGAGCTGTTTTTT,TRBV10-3,-,-,TRBJ2-2
CSEIPGQGTPEETQYF,TGCAGCGAGATACCGGGACAGGGGACGCCGGAAGAGACCCAGTACTTC,TRBV29-1,TRBD1,few,TRBJ2-5
CASSLRSDSRTDTQYF,TGCGCCAGCAGCTTGAGGAGCGACTCTCGCACAGATACGCAGTATTTT,TRBV5-1,-,-,TRBJ2-3
CSVEPLGGKTEAFF,TGCAGCGTTGAGCCCCTAGGAGGAAAGACTGAAGCTTTCTTT,TRBV29-1,-,-,TRBJ1-1